This T cell receptor (beta chain) was found in a study of cytomegalovirus exposure and HLA in healthy donors. This clone was detected only once. The antigen is unknown. Primers: 60 Vbeta forward and 13 Jbeta reverse. The assay was immunoSEQ multiplex PCR, and TCRdb's table has in-frame clones only and misses some. The repertoire has some 140,000 clones, around 74% of them found once; the top ten carry roughly 4.5%. From germline, CDR1 is SEHNR and CDR2 FQNEAQ (reference sequence). The CDR3 extends over 14 amino acids. Trimming removed 1 base at V and 0 bases at J, with 7 bases between. General study findings and limits: Previous analysis showed most TCR beta V segments were productive about 87% or about 30% of the time. Later analysis identified a missense DCLRE1C variant that was linked to TCR beta V- and J-gene trimming.

The sequencing input was PBMCs. The chain links TRBV7-9 to TRBJ2-7; D unclear. The origin of this receptor is a man aged 18 to 29 in good health and CMV-seropositive. The CDR3 region is CASSLVGSSYEQYF. CDR3 sequence (DNA): TGTGCCAGCAGCTTAGTCGGTAGCTCCTACGAGCAGTACTTC.